One and the same sample provided the 21 T cell receptor beta chains below, sequenced in a study of T cells expressing NK-cell markers. TCRdb reprocessed the 5' RACE reads, keeping one entry per CDR3 protein, no DNA. The listing contains 450,000 to 600,000 distinct CDR3 sequences. Sequencing was done on a sample of blood T cells: a sorted CD56 or NKG2C T cell subset, CD4+ or CD8+ T cells, or bulk PBMC T cells (not recorded which). These TCRs come from a young man in good health.

This sequence joins TRBV5-1 and TRBJ2-3; TCRdb reports TRBD2, a call that lacks DNA to check it against. The CDR3 has 14 amino acids. Germline CDR1 and CDR2: SGHRS and YFSETQ. The chain's CDR3 is CASNVGGNSDTQYF.

This rearrangement joins TRBV27 to TRBJ2-3; TCRdb lists TRBD2, though no DNA is available to test this call. The CDR3 covers 15 residues. Germline values: CDR1 MNHEY, CDR2 SMNVEV (reference sequence). This chain's CDR3 is CASSRLAGSADTQYF.

The rearrangement links TRBV5-1 to TRBJ2-1; as DNA is missing, the TRBD1 call by TCRdb cannot be tested. Germline-derived CDR1 and CDR2 are SGHRS and YFSETQ. This CDR3 contains 14 residues. The CDR3 region is CASRSDRASDEQFF.

The J gene is TRBJ2-2, the V gene TRBV20-1; TCRdb's D gene call, TRBD2, goes unchecked for lack of DNA. This CDR3 contains 16 residues. Germline V CDR1 and CDR2: DFQATT, SNEGSKA (reference sequence). The CDR3: CSARSLSGAYTGELFF.

The chain uses TRBV13 and TRBJ1-1; checking the TCRdb D call of TRBD1 is not possible without DNA. The germline V gene encodes CDR1 PRHDT and CDR2 FYEKMQ (reference sequence). The CDR3 totals 15 residues. The CDR3 here is CASSVRRQENTEAFF.

The chain recombines TRBV6-2 or TRBV6-3 with TRBJ2-3; TCRdb selects TRBD2, and the lack of DNA leaves this call unchecked. CDR3 length equals 13 residues. In germline, CDR1 is MNHEY, CDR2 SVGEGT. CDR3 protein: CASRIAGGNTQYF.

The chain has TRBV4-2 and TRBJ2-7. The CDR3 covers 13 residues. Germline loops: CDR1 LGHNA, CDR2 YNFKEQ. CDR3 sequence: CASSQDRSAGQYF.

V and J are TRBV27 and TRBJ2-1; TCRdb's D call of TRBD2 is untestable without DNA. CDR1 is MNHEY and CDR2 is SMNVEV in the germline V gene (reference sequence). This CDR3 contains 13 residues. CDR3 amino acids: CASSGGDHNEQFF.

The chain uses TRBV20-1 and TRBJ2-7; TCRdb indicates TRBD1, and absent DNA this call remains unverified. CDR1 DFQATT and CDR2 SNEGSKA come from the germline V gene (reference sequence). This CDR3 comprises 14 residues. The CDR3 is CSARVRGINYEQYF.

J is TRBJ1-4 and V is TRBV6-1; the D call from TCRdb, TRBD1, cannot be confirmed without DNA. The CDR3 covers 15 residues. Germline lookup yields CDR1 MNHNS and CDR2 SASEGT. The CDR3 is CASSRGTGGNEKLFF.

The chain recombines TRBV4-1 with TRBJ2-1; the D call of TRBD2 rests on TCRdb alone, since no DNA is present to check it. This CDR3 has 17 residues. Per the germline V gene, CDR1 is MGHRA and CDR2 is YSYEKL. The CDR3 spells CASSQDKGTSDYNEQFF.

V gene TRBV4-3 combines with J gene TRBJ1-2. The CDR3 has 15 residues. The germline gives CDR1 LGHNA, CDR2 YSLEER. CDR3 residues: CASSQDRDGIYGYTF.

The V and J genes are TRBV12-3 or TRBV12-4 and TRBJ2-2; TCRdb outputs TRBD1, but without DNA this stays unchecked. The CDR3 consists of 16 residues. The CDR3 sequence: CASRLSGAGRTGELFF.

V gene TRBV10-3 combines with J gene TRBJ2-5; TCRdb returns TRBD1, unconfirmable since there is no DNA. Germline values: CDR1 ENHRY, CDR2 SYGVKD. There are 16 residues in the CDR3. CDR3 region: CAISEQDRGWQETQYF.

V and J are TRBV4-3 and TRBJ2-7. The germline CDR1 and CDR2 sequences are LGHNA and YSLEER. The CDR3 covers 17 residues. The CDR3 is CASSQDFSGSSSYEQYF.

The chain has TRBV10-1 and TRBJ2-5; TCRdb's D call of TRBD2 is untestable without DNA. This CDR3 contains 15 residues. The germline V gene has CDR1 WNHNN and CDR2 SYGVQD (reference sequence). The CDR3 loop reads CASSESGTLQETQYF.

The genes are TRBV3-1 and TRBJ1-1; TCRdb names TRBD1, which stays unverified in the absence of DNA. The CDR3 contains 14 residues. Germline V gene data show CDR1 as LGHDT and CDR2 as YNNKEL (reference sequence). The CDR3 sequence: CASSVGGPITEAFF.

The gene calls are TRBV9 and TRBJ2-3; TCRdb calls TRBD1, which cannot be checked without DNA. The CDR3 totals 15 residues. The germline V gene has CDR1 SGDLS and CDR2 YYNGEE. CDR3 protein: CASSDGQGTTDTQYF.

The chain carries TRBV14 and TRBJ2-1; no DNA is available, so the TRBD2 call from TCRdb remains unchecked. The CDR3 covers 17 residues. Germline CDR1 is SGHDN and CDR2 is FVKESK. The CDR3 sequence is CASSQDRLAGGFNEQFF. The variable domain in full, completed from reference TRBV14 and TRBJ2-1, reads EAGVTQFPSHSVIEKGQTVTLRCDPISGHDNLYWYRRVMGKEIKFLLHFVKESKQDESGMPNNRFLAERTGGTYSTLKVQPAELEDSGVYFCASSQDRLAGGFNEQFFGPGTRLTVL.

The chain recombines TRBV12-3 or TRBV12-4 with TRBJ2-7. The CDR3 has 14 amino acids. This CDR3 reads CASRPQNGPYEQYF.

V is TRBV2 and J is TRBJ2-1; the TCRdb D gene call, TRBD2, has no DNA to confirm it. CDR1 is SNHLY and CDR2 is FYNNEI in the germline V gene. This CDR3 comprises 14 residues. The CDR3 loop is CASSEGARGYEQFF.